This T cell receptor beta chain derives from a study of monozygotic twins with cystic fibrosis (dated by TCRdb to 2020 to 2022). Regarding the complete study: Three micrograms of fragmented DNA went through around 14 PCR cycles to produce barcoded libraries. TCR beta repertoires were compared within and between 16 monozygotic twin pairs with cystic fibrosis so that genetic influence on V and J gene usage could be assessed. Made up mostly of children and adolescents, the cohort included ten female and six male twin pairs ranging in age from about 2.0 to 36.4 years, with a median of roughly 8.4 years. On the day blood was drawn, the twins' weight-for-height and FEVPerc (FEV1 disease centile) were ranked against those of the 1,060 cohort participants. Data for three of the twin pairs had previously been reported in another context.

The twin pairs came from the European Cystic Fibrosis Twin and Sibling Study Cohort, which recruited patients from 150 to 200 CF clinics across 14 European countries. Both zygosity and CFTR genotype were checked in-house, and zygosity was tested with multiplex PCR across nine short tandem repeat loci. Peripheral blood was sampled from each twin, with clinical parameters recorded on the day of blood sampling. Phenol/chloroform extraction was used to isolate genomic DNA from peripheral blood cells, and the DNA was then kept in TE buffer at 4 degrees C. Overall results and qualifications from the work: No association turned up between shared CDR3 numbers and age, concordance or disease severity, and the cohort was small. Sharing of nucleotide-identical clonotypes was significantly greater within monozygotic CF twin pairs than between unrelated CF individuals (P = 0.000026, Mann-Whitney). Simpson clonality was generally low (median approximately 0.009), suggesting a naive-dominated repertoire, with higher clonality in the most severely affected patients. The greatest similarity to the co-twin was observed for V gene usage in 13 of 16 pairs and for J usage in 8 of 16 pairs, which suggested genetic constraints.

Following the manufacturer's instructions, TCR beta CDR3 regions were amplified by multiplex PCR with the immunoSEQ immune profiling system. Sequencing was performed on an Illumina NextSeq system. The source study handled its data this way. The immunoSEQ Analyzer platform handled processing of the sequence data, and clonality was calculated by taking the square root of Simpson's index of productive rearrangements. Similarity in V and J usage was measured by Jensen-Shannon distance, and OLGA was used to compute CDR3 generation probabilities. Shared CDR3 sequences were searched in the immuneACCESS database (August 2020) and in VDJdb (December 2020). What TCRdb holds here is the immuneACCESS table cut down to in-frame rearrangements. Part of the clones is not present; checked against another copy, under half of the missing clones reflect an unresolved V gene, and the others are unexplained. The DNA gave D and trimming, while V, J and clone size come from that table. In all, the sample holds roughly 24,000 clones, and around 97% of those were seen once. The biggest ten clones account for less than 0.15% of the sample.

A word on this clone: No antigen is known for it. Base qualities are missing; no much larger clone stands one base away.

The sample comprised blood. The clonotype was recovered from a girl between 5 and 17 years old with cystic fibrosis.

The DNA sequence is TGTGCCAGCAGTTCCCCGGCTTTCCCTGAAGCTTTCTTT. It specifies CASSSPAFPEAFF. In this chain, TRBV28 is recombined with TRBJ1-1, with the identity of the D gene unclear. CDR1 and CDR2 are read off the germline V gene as MDHEN and SYDVKM. Including cysteine and phenylalanine, the CDR3 has 13 amino acids. Solely the CDR3 DNA is kept, with 39 bases framed from the first base. The V and J ends are trimmed by 4 bases and 6 bases, leaving 12 bases between them.